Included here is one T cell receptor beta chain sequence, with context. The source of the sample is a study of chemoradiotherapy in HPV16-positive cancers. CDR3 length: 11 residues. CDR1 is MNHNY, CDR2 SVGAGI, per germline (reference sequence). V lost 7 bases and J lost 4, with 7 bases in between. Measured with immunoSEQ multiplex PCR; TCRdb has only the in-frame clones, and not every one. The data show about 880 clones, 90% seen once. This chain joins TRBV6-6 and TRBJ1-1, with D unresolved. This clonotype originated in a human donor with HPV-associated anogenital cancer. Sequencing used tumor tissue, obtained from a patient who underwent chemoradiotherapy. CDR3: CASTWGTEAFF. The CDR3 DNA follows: TGTGCCAGCACCTGGGGCACTGAAGCTTTCTTT.